This TCR beta chain is from a study of CD8+CD57+ T cells in acquired aplastic anemia. Study-level information: Each DNA sample taken from sorted CD4+ and CD8+ cells came to approximately 3.3 ug on average.

This CDR3 has 13 residues. Per germline, CDR1 SGHRS and CDR2 YFSETQ. V lost 4 bases to trimming and J lost 10 bases; unmatched junction nucleotides: 7. This clonotype came up many times. The TCR beta profiling, which covered VDJ combination and CDR3 sequence, was carried out using genomic DNA as the template. One entry per CDR3 protein, called by TCRdb with MiXCR from the reads. The table records around 150,000 distinct CDR3 sequences, around two fifths of them present only once. The clonotype was recovered from a human donor in good health, serving as a control. V and J are TRBV5-1 and TRBJ2-1; TRBD2 matches 8 bases. The sample consisted of sorted CD4+, CD8+, or CD8+CD57+ T cells (not recorded which) from PBMCs. CDR3 amino acids: CASSPPTSGEQFF. For the CDR3, the DNA is TGCGCCAGCAGCCCGCCAACTAGCGGCGAGCAGTTCTTC.